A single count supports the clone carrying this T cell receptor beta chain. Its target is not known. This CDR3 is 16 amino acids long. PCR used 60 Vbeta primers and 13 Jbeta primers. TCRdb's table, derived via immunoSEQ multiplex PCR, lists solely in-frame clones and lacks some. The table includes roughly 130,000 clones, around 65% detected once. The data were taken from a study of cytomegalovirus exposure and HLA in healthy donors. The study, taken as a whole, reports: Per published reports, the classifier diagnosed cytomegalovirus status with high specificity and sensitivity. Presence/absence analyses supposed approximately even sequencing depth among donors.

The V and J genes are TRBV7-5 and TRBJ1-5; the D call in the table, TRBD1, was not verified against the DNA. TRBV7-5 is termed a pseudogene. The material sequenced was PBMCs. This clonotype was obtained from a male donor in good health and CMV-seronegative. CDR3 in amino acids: CVRSLAIGQENQPQHF. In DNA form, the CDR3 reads TGTGTCAGAAGCTTAGCCATTGGACAGGAAAATCAGCCCCAGCATTTT.